This TCR beta chain originates from a study of T cell repertoires in cytomegalovirus infection. The ends were cut back, 2 bases at V and 4 bases at J, with 8 bases in the middle. The CDR3 covers 13 residues. The V gene's germline CDR1 is SGHAT and CDR2 FQNNGV. TCRdb independently ran MiXCR on the reads; one entry per CDR3 protein. The sample includes about 200,000 distinct CDR3 sequences, about a tenth of them seen just once. This clonotype was observed a few times. This may stem from a read error, because a much larger clone lies one nucleotide away. The sample comprised PBMCs. This sequence joins TRBV11-2 and TRBJ1-2; no clear D. This clonotype originated in a human donor in good health (CMV status not recorded). Some clones in this sample may be carry-over from other donors' samples. CDR3 sequence (DNA): TGTGCCAGCAGCTTATCCAAGGGCTATGGCTACACCTTC. Encoded protein: CASSLSKGYGYTF. The full variable domain, with the rest looked up from reference TRBV11-2 and TRBJ1-2, is EAGVAQSPRYKIIEKRQSVAFWCNPISGHATLYWYQQILGQGPKLLIQFQNNGVVDDSQLPKDRFSAERLKGVDSTLKIQPAKLEDSAVYLCASSLSKGYGYTFGSGTRLTVV.